This T cell receptor beta chain was retrieved from a study of T cells after yellow fever vaccination (dated 2019 in TCRdb). With respect to the entire study: The SMART-Seq v4 Ultra Low Input RNA kit was used to prepare libraries from fractions with low cell numbers. To track T-cell clones before and after primary and booster YFV17D yellow fever vaccination, bulk TCR alpha and beta repertoires were sequenced longitudinally. Two healthy male donors, one aged 18 to 29 and one aged 30 to 40 years, made up the cohort. Blood was collected at multiple timepoints before and after primary and secondary immunization, and bulk PBMC replicates and cell subsets were isolated.

Broader findings and caveats from the paper: Because only two donors were included in the study, the extent to which the findings can be generalized is limited. A small share of clonotypes occurred in both CD4 and CD8 compartments, likely arising from convergent recombination. Computational filtering was needed because FACS-sorted repertoires could contain abundant contaminating clonotypes from the bulk population. Most clones expanded after primary vaccination were re-detected after the booster (96% of CD4 and around 86% of CD8), suggesting broad memory maintenance. The secondary T-cell response was weaker than the primary response but faster, peaking on day 5 instead of day 15.

The germline V gene (reference sequence) sets CDR1 to MNHEY and CDR2 to SMNVEV. From the cysteine up to the phenylalanine, the CDR3 has a length of 14 residues. The only DNA kept is the CDR3, 42 bases in frame from the first base. Trimming costs V 3 bases and J 3 bases, and their ends lie 11 bases apart. Interpreted using the paper, the treatment or condition label stands for: live attenuated yellow fever vaccine strain. A standard Ficoll-Paque protocol was used to isolate PBMCs from peripheral blood. CD4 and CD8 T-cell fractions were isolated with Dynabeads CD4 and CD8 positive selection kits. TriZol was used to extract RNA from bulk PBMCs, from CD4 and CD8 fractions, and from dextramer-positive and dextramer-negative fractions. TCR cDNA was synthesized by 5'RACE template switching, through which a universal primer site and unique molecular identifiers were introduced. cDNA synthesis was primed from both the TCR alpha and TCR beta constant segments. Two PCR steps were used to amplify libraries, with sample barcodes and sequencing adapters being added in the second step. Sequencing of the libraries was done on either Illumina HiSeq 2500 (2x100 bp) or NovaSeq (2x150 bp). Concerning the study's data processing: MIGEC handled demultiplexing of reads and collapsing into UMI consensus sequences, while MiXCR performed V(D)J alignment. Vaccine-responding clonotypes were identified with edgeR using replicate PBMC samples, with FDR below 0.01 and a log2 fold change above 5 up to day 15 being required. CD4 or CD8 identity was assigned to each bulk clonotype according to whether the clonotype was present at higher abundance in the sequenced CD4 repertoire or the sequenced CD8 repertoire. TCRdb passed the public sequencing reads through fastp at Q25 and MiXCR, retaining productive beta sequences. Each entry merges the rows of one CDR3 protein and shows their most common DNA and genes. In this record, the V and J calls reflect TCRdb's handling and not the investigators' own analysis. The sample has around 100,000 distinct CDR3 sequences on record, 7% to 8.5% of them singletons. Roughly 25% of the sample is in the top ten clones.

This clonotype showed up many times. Its antigen target is currently unknown. There are no base qualities to consult, and no much larger clone falls within one base. This TCR derives from a man aged 30-40 years who received the YFV17D yellow fever vaccine. Material: CD8+ T cells sorted from PBMCs, obtained 45 days after the yellow fever booster vaccination. The rearranged chain carries TRBV27 and TRBJ1-1, with TRBD1 as a weak D call on 5 bases. The DNA reads TGTGCCAGCAGTTTGCAGGGATGGGACACTGAAGCTTTCTTT. This codes for CASSLQGWDTEAFF.